This T cell receptor (beta chain) originates from a study of cytomegalovirus exposure and HLA in healthy donors. V was pared by 3 bases and J by 0 bases, with 21 bases between. Germline V gives CDR1 SGHKS, CDR2 YYEKEE (reference sequence). The CDR3 covers 19 residues. Study-level results: A later analysis reportedly identified an Asian-associated ancestry cluster as carrying fewer N-insertions than the approximately 710-donor mean.

This clone has more than one count but fewer than ten. The antigen is unknown. The PCR employed 60 Vbeta primers together with 13 Jbeta primers. Only in-frame clones appear in the TCRdb table, and some are missing; sequencing was by immunoSEQ multiplex PCR. The repertoire holds about 160,000 clones, roughly 72% seen once, with 6% to 7.5% in the top ten. This clonotype was sampled from a man aged 35 to 55 in good health and CMV-seropositive. Sequencing input: PBMCs. The chain uses TRBV5-5 and TRBJ2-2; D possibly corresponds to TRBD2 (6 bases). The DNA of the CDR3 is TGTGCCAGCAGCTGGGGGTTCGGGGGAGGCTTAGCGAACACCGGGGAGCTGTTTTTT. Translation: CASSWGFGGGLANTGELFF.